This TCR beta chain was found in a study of control samples from healthy donors and cancer patients. Produced via immunoSEQ multiplex PCR; TCRdb's table is partial and in-frame only. The sample lists some 9,500 clones, roughly 91% occurring once. CDR3 length: 17 amino acids. Germline values: CDR1 LGHNA, CDR2 YNFKEQ. The ends were cut back, 1 base at V and 1 base at J, with 15 bases in the middle. This clonotype was obtained from a man between 60 and 75 years old with colorectal cancer. V usage is TRBV4-2 and J usage is TRBJ2-3; D perhaps matches TRBD2 (5 bases). Sequencing was carried out using PBMCs. The CDR3 bases are TGTGCCAGCAGCCAAGCCCCGGCGGGCGTGGGCACAGATACGCAGTATTTT. Protein sequence: CASSQAPAGVGTDTQYF.